This entry lists 26 T cell receptor beta chains sequenced from one sample in a study of OX40 agonist ivuxolimab in advanced cancers. TCRdb keeps only in-frame clones here, not all; method: immunoSEQ multiplex PCR. Among tens of thousands of clones listed, 85% to 90% were seen once. The specimen was CD4+ or CD8+ T cells sorted from blood, collected in a trial of the OX40 agonist ivuxolimab. Receptors originate from an adult with an advanced solid tumor such as melanoma, head and neck, liver or kidney cancer.

This clone has just one count. The chain has TRBV29-1 and TRBJ1-2; possibly TRBD1 for D (5 bases). Germline V gene sequence: CDR1 SQVTM, CDR2 ANQGSEA. The CDR3 runs to 12 residues. V lost 5 bases to trimming and J lost 3 bases, with 10 bases between them. CDR3 nucleotides: TGCAGCGTTCTCAGAGGGGACTATGGCTACACCTTC. Residues: CSVLRGDYGYTF.

The chain links TRBV28 to TRBJ2-7; TRBD2 agrees at 9 bases. Germline lookup yields CDR1 MDHEN and CDR2 SYDVKM. The CDR3 runs to 13 residues. The trim removed 6 bases at V and 2 bases at J, leaving 2 bases unmatched. CDR3 nucleotide sequence: TGTGCCAGCAGGGCGGGGGGGGCCTACGAGCAGTACTTC. Translated: CASRAGGAYEQYF.

This chain uses TRBV18 with TRBJ2-3; TRBD1 or TRBD2 may be the D gene (5 bases each). V dropped 3 bases and J dropped 3 bases, with 19 bases sitting between them. The germline V gene has CDR1 KGHSH and CDR2 LQKENI. The CDR3 extends over 17 amino acids. CDR3: CASSPGDGKLLTDTQYF. The CDR3 DNA is TGTGCCAGCTCACCCGGGGACGGAAAACTATTGACAGATACGCAGTATTTT.

This clone was recorded a few times. The V gene is TRBV19, the J gene TRBJ1-6; a weak D match, TRBD1 (5 bases). Trimming cost V 9 bases and J 7 bases, with 16 bases left between them. Germline V gene data show CDR1 as LNHDA and CDR2 as SQIVND (reference sequence). This CDR3 is 14 amino acids long. CDR3 amino acids: CASHPWGGNSPLHF. CDR3 in DNA: TGTGCCAGCCACCCCTGGGGGGGGAATTCACCCCTCCACTTT. Supplemented by reference TRBV19 and TRBJ1-6, the full variable domain reads DGGITQSPKYLFRKEGQNVTLSCEQNLNHDAMYWYRQDPGQGLRLIYYSQIVNDFQKGDIAEGYSVSREKKESFPLTVTSAQKNPTAFYLCASHPWGGNSPLHFGNGTRLTVT.

V and J are TRBV27 and TRBJ1-4, with D hard to call. The CDR3 runs to 16 residues. Trimming took off 0 bases at V and 8 bases at J, with 16 bases between the two ends. Germline V gene data show CDR1 as MNHEY and CDR2 as SMNVEV (reference sequence). CDR3 residues: CASSLSRRYTGEKLFF. The CDR3 DNA follows: TGTGCCAGCAGTTTATCGAGAAGGTATACCGGGGAAAAACTGTTTTTT.

The chain is built from TRBV5-1 and TRBJ1-1, with a possible D match to TRBD1 (6 bases). Germline CDR1 reads SGHRS; CDR2 reads YFSETQ. This CDR3 is 15 amino acids long. Trimming took 2 bases from V and 3 from J, leaving 14 bases between them. In DNA form, the CDR3 reads TGCGCCAGCAGCTTAAAGGGGGGGTTGGACACTGAAGCTTTCTTT. This translates into CASSLKGGLDTEAFF.

The V gene is TRBV10-3, the J gene TRBJ2-3; TRBD2 matches 8 bases. Germline-derived CDR1 and CDR2 are ENHRY and SYGVKD. Germline trimming cut 5 bases from V and 6 bases from J; bases unmatched to any gene: 7. The CDR3 is made up of 14 amino acids. Here the CDR3 reads CAISPGLGEDTQYF. The CDR3 bases are TGTGCCATCAGTCCGGGACTAGGGGAGGATACGCAGTATTTT.

The chain is built from TRBV19 and TRBJ2-5, with D perhaps matching TRBD1 (6 bases). Germline lookup yields CDR1 LNHDA and CDR2 SQIVND (reference sequence). V gave up 5 bases and J gave up 2 bases, with 9 bases separating them. The CDR3 sequence is 13 residues long. The CDR3, as DNA: TGTGCCAGTAGTGGAAGGGGGCAAGAGACCCAGTACTTC. This sequence encodes CASSGRGQETQYF.

The rearrangement uses TRBV7-3 and TRBJ2-7, with 7 bases that match TRBD2. CDR3 length equals 16 residues. The junction had 15 bases not matched to a gene; V was cut back by 4 bases and J by 6 bases. Germline V gives CDR1 SGHTA, CDR2 FQGTGA. The CDR3 coding sequence is TGTGCCAGCAGCTCCCAACCCTCGGGGGGAGGAAGCGAGCAGTACTTC. As protein: CASSSQPSGGGSEQYF.

This clone has a single count. This chain connects TRBV30 to TRBJ2-5, with TRBD2 as a possible D gene (5 bases). V dropped 2 bases and J dropped 1 base, with 17 bases sitting between them. In germline, CDR1 is GTSNPN, CDR2 SVGIG (reference sequence). The CDR3 length is 16 residues. In DNA, the CDR3 is TGTGCCTGGAGTTCCCCTTCAAGCGGAGGCCAAGAGACCCAGTACTTC. Translating it yields CAWSSPSSGGQETQYF.

The chain uses TRBV29-1 and TRBJ2-7; D tentatively reads TRBD1 or TRBD2 (7 bases each). Germline-derived CDR1 and CDR2 are SQVTM and ANQGSEA. This CDR3 comprises 14 residues. Trimming took 7 bases from V and 6 from J, leaving 22 bases between them. CDR3 nucleotide sequence: TGCAGCGCAGCCAGGGGGGGTAGCAGCGGCGAGCAGTACTTC. Amino acids: CSAARGGSSGEQYF.

The chain has TRBV27 and TRBJ2-3, with 8 positions matching TRBD2. The V gene's germline CDR1 is MNHEY and CDR2 SMNVEV (reference sequence). The CDR3 contains 16 residues. V was pared by 5 bases and J by 1 base, with 8 bases of the junction left unmatched. The CDR3 is CASSNPRGGRTDTQYF. In DNA, the CDR3 is TGTGCCAGCAGTAACCCGCGCGGGGGGCGCACAGATACGCAGTATTTT.

This clone appeared a single time. V gene TRBV19 combines with J gene TRBJ1-5; D gene uncertain. This CDR3 has 16 residues. Trimming took 0 bases from V and 4 from J, leaving 13 bases between them. CDR1 is LNHDA and CDR2 is SQIVND in the germline V gene (reference sequence). CDR3 bases: TGTGCCAGTAGTATAGATCGAGTTGCGGGAAATCAGCCCCAGCATTTT. Protein product: CASSIDRVAGNQPQHF. The whole variable domain, filled in from reference TRBV19 and TRBJ1-5, reads DGGITQSPKYLFRKEGQNVTLSCEQNLNHDAMYWYRQDPGQGLRLIYYSQIVNDFQKGDIAEGYSVSREKKESFPLTVTSAQKNPTAFYLCASSIDRVAGNQPQHFGDGTRLSIL.

This chain connects TRBV18 to TRBJ2-5; D is ambiguous. This CDR3 spans 11 amino acids. The V end was cut by 6 bases, the J end by 11 bases, with 13 bases between. CDR1 KGHSH and CDR2 LQKENI come from the germline V gene. CDR3 sequence: CASSAAGLQYF. Here the CDR3 DNA reads TGTGCCAGCTCGGCCGCAGGTTTGCAGTACTTC.

In this sample, this clone turned up once. The chain couples TRBV12-5 to TRBJ2-7; 7 bases are shared with TRBD1. Trimming at V came to 2 bases and at J to 2 bases, leaving 6 bases not matched to a gene. This CDR3 has 15 amino acids. Germline V gives CDR1 LGHNT, CDR2 FRNRAP. In DNA, the CDR3 is TGTGCTAGTGGTTTGTCCCGGACAGGAGCCTACGAGCAGTACTTC. It translates to CASGLSRTGAYEQYF.

The genes are TRBV5-6 and TRBJ2-1; 11 bases align to TRBD1. CDR3 size: 15 residues. With 4 bases clipped from V and 9 bases from J, the junction kept 9 bases outside the gene matches. The germline CDR1 and CDR2 sequences are SGHDT and YYEEEE. In DNA, the CDR3 is TGTGCCAGCAGCCGGGGACAGGGGGGAAACCGTGAGCAGTTCTTC. Translation gives CASSRGQGGNREQFF.

This chain connects TRBV13 to TRBJ2-5, with 10 bases identical to TRBD2. There are 16 residues in the CDR3. From germline, CDR1 is PRHDT and CDR2 FYEKMQ (reference sequence). Trimming removed 1 base from V and 1 base from J; junction bases left unmatched: 3. The CDR3, as DNA: TGTGCCAGCAGCTTAGAGGGACTAGCGCTCCAAGAGACCCAGTACTTC. Protein: CASSLEGLALQETQYF. Looking up the rest from reference TRBV13 and TRBJ2-5 gives the full variable domain: AAGVIQSPRHLIKEKRETATLKCYPIPRHDTVYWYQQGPGQDPQFLISFYEKMQSDKGSIPDRFSAQQFSDYHSELNMSSLELGDSALYFCASSLEGLALQETQYFGPGTRLLVL.

The rearrangement uses TRBV30 and TRBJ2-7; 7 bases align to TRBD1. This CDR3 has 14 amino acids. Per germline, CDR1 GTSNPN and CDR2 SVGIG (reference sequence). The ends lost 7 bases at V and 3 bases at J; junction bases unmatched: 12. The DNA for the CDR3 is TGTGCCTCGGATACAGGGGCAGCCTACTACGAGCAGTACTTC. Encoded protein: CASDTGAAYYEQYF.

CDR3 amino acids: CASSEGWGTGSGYTF. In DNA form, the CDR3 reads TGTGCCAGCAGTGAAGGGTGGGGGACAGGCTCTGGCTACACCTTC. The V call is TRBV6-1, the J call TRBJ1-2; 8 bases are shared with TRBD1. J was trimmed by 7 bases and V by 1 base; bases with no gene match: 8. Germline CDR1 reads MNHNS; CDR2 reads SASEGT. The CDR3 totals 15 residues.

V usage is TRBV9 and J usage is TRBJ2-5, with unresolved D. Germline CDR1 reads SGDLS; CDR2 reads YYNGEE. V gave up 2 bases and J gave up 4 bases, with 12 bases separating them. There are 14 residues in the CDR3. CDR3 bases: TGTGCCAGCAGCGTCAGACCATGGGGAGAGACCCAGTACTTC. Residues: CASSVRPWGETQYF.

This clone was observed a handful of times. CDR3 amino acids: CASSPSFKQFF. DNA of the CDR3: TGTGCCAGCAGTCCTAGCTTCAAGCAGTTCTTC. This sequence joins TRBV25-1 and TRBJ2-1; the D gene is possibly TRBD2 (5 bases). The CDR3 consists of 11 residues. Per germline, CDR1 MGHDK and CDR2 SYGVNS. V was trimmed by 5 bases and J by 11 bases, leaving 10 bases between them.

This sequence joins TRBV7-6 and TRBJ2-5; TRBD2 is a possible D gene (6 bases). The germline gives CDR1 SGHVS, CDR2 FNYEAQ. V lost 3 bases and J 5 bases, leaving 16 bases between the germline ends. The CDR3 has 15 residues. Here the CDR3 reads CASSFGGAESETQYF. The CDR3 DNA follows: TGTGCCAGCAGCTTCGGAGGGGCAGAGTCGGAGACCCAGTACTTC.

The chain links TRBV2 to TRBJ2-7, with D possibly matching TRBD2 (5 bases). The germline V gene encodes CDR1 SNHLY and CDR2 FYNNEI. The CDR3 consists of 14 residues. Between the trimmed V and J ends, which lost 7 bases and 5 bases, there was a span of 18 bases. As DNA, the CDR3 is TGTGCCAGCAATCGGGCTGAGGGTCTTGACGAGCAGTACTTC. It is translated as CASNRAEGLDEQYF.

The V and J genes are TRBV9 and TRBJ2-5; 7 bases match TRBD1. V was pared by 4 bases and J by 5 bases, with 8 bases of the junction left unmatched. Germline V gene lookup returns CDR1 SGDLS and CDR2 YYNGEE. The CDR3 has 14 amino acids. CDR3 nucleotides: TGTGCCAGCAGCCTAAGACAGGGAATGGAGACCCAGTACTTC. Residues: CASSLRQGMETQYF.

This chain uses TRBV7-2 with TRBJ1-1; TRBD1 agrees at 7 bases. J was trimmed by 0 bases and V by 5 bases; bases with no gene match: 6. Germline V gene data show CDR1 as SGHTA and CDR2 as FQGNSA. The CDR3 contains 15 residues. CDR3 DNA sequence: TGTGCCAGCAGCACCCAGACAGGGATGAACACTGAAGCTTTCTTT. Translating gives CASSTQTGMNTEAFF.

J is TRBJ1-2 and V is TRBV19, with D possibly being TRBD1 (6 bases). Trimming took 6 bases from V and 5 from J, leaving 19 bases between them. CDR3 length: 15 amino acids. Germline CDR1 and CDR2: LNHDA and SQIVND (reference sequence). CDR3 region: CASSPGGGAGYGYTF. In nucleotides, the CDR3 is TGTGCCAGTAGCCCTGGGGGGGGCGCCGGTTATGGCTACACCTTC. The entire variable domain, with the rest obtained from reference TRBV19 and TRBJ1-2, is as follows: DGGITQSPKYLFRKEGQNVTLSCEQNLNHDAMYWYRQDPGQGLRLIYYSQIVNDFQKGDIAEGYSVSREKKESFPLTVTSAQKNPTAFYLCASSPGGGAGYGYTFGSGTRLTVV.